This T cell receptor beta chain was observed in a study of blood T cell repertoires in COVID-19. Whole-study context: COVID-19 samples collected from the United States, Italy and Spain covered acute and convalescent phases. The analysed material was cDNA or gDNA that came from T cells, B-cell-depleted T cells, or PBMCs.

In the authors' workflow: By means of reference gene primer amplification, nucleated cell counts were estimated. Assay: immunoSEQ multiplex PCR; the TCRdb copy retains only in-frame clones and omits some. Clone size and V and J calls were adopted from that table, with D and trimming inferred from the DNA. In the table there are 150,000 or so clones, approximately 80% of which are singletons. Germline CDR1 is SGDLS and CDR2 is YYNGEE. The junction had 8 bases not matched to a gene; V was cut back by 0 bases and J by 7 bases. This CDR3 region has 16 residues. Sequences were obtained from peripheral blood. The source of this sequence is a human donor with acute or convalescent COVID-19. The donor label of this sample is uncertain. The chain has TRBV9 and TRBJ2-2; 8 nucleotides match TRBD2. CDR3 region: CASSVEGGGLIGELFF. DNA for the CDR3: TGTGCCAGCAGCGTAGAAGGCGGGGGGCTAATCGGGGAGCTGTTTTTT.